These 4 T cell receptor beta chains originate from one sample sequenced in a study of blood T cell repertoires in COVID-19. TCRdb's table, derived via immunoSEQ multiplex PCR, lists solely in-frame clones and lacks some. The data hold about 68,000 clones, with more than 80% observed a single time. Source material: peripheral blood. The receptors shown here come from a man aged 50-59 years with acute or convalescent COVID-19.

The chain recombines TRBV6-2 or TRBV6-3 with TRBJ2-3, with D hard to call. This CDR3 region has 14 residues. Per the germline V gene, CDR1 is MNHEY and CDR2 is SVGEGT. V was cut by 4 bases and J by 2 bases, with 10 bases left in between. The CDR3 region is CASSFTTITDTQYF. In DNA form, the CDR3 reads TGTGCCAGCAGTTTCACTACAATCACAGATACGCAGTATTTT.

This clone was detected only a few times. The genes are TRBV19 and TRBJ2-6, with 7 positions matching TRBD2. CDR1 LNHDA and CDR2 SQIVND come from the germline V gene (reference sequence). This CDR3 comprises 15 residues. Germline trimming cut 9 bases from V and 5 bases from J; bases unmatched to any gene: 10. CDR3 DNA: TGTGCCAGCCGGGAGGCCGGCAGGTGGGCCAACGTCCTGACTTTC. Protein sequence: CASREAGRWANVLTF.

The genes are TRBV16 and TRBJ2-7; 7 bases fit TRBD1. V shed 4 bases and J 5 bases; nucleotides not matched to a gene: 11. The CDR3 runs to 15 residues. The germline V gene encodes CDR1 KGHSY and CDR2 FQNENV. DNA of the CDR3: TGTGCCAGCAGCCCCCTCGTTCGACAGGGTCACGAGCAGTACTTC. This translates into CASSPLVRQGHEQYF.

The chain combines TRBV3-1 (or the pseudogene TRBV3-2) with TRBJ2-1, with 8 bases aligning to TRBD2. The V and J ends lost 2 bases and 4 bases, in that order; junction bases with no gene match: 13. The CDR3 consists of 18 residues. CDR1 is LGHDT and CDR2 is YNNKEL in the germline V gene (reference sequence). CDR3 loop: CASSQLGGSGSGYNEQFF. The CDR3 DNA reads TGTGCCAGCAGCCAATTGGGGGGGAGCGGGAGTGGGTACAATGAGCAGTTCTTC.